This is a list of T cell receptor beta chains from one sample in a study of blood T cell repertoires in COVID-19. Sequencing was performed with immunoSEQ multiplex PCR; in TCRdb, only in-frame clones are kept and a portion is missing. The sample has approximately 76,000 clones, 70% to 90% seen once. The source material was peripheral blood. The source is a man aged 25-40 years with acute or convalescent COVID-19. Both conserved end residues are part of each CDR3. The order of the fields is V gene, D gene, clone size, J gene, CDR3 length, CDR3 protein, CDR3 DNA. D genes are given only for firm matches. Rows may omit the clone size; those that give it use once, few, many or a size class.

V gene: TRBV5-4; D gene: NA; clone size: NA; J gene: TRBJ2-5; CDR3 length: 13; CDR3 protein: CASSLRQQETQYF; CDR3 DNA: TGTGCCAGCAGCTTGCGACAGCAGGAGACCCAGTACTTC
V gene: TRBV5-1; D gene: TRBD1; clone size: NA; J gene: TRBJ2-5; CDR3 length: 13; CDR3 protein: CASSFAGGETQYF; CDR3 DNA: TGCGCCAGCAGCTTTGCAGGGGGCGAGACCCAGTACTTC
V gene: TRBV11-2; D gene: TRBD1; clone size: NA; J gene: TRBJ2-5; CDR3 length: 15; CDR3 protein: CASSLGQGIQETQYF; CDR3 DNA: TGTGCCAGCAGCTTAGGACAGGGGATCCAAGAGACCCAGTACTTC
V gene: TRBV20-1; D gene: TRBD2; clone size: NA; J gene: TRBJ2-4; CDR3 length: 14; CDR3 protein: CSASRGGNRNIQYF; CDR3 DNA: TGCAGTGCTAGTCGGGGAGGGAATAGAAACATTCAGTACTTC
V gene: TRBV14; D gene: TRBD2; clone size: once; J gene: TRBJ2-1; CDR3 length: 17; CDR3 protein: CASSQVTGRALGNEQFF; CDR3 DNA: TGTGCCAGCAGCCAAGTGACCGGGAGGGCCCTCGGGAATGAGCAGTTCTTC
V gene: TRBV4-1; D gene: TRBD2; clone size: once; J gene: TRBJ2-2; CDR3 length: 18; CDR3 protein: CASSSGTASGRVTGELFF; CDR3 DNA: TGCGCCAGCAGCTCTGGAACAGCTAGCGGGAGGGTCACCGGGGAGCTGTTTTTT
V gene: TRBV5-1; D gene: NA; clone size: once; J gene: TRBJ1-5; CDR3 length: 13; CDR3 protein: CASSLEGYQPQHF; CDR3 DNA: TGCGCCAGCAGCTTGGAGGGGTATCAGCCCCAGCATTTT
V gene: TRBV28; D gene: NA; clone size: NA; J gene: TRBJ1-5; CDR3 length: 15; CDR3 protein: CASNPSGAFNQPQHF; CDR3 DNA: TGTGCCAGCAATCCCTCAGGGGCCTTCAATCAGCCCCAGCATTTT
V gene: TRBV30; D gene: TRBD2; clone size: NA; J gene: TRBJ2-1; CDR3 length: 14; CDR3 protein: CAWKIAGGRNEQFF; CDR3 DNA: TGTGCCTGGAAAATCGCGGGAGGGCGGAATGAGCAGTTCTTC
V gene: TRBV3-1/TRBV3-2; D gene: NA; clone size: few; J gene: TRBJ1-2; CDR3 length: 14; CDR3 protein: CASSLGGARDGYTF; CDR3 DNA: TGTGCCAGCAGCCTCGGTGGGGCTCGGGATGGCTACACCTTC
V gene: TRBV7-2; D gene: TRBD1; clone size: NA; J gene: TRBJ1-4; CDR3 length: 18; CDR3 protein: CASSSLPGQGAANEKLFF; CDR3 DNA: TGTGCCAGCAGCTCCCTCCCGGGACAGGGGGCAGCTAATGAAAAACTGTTTTTT
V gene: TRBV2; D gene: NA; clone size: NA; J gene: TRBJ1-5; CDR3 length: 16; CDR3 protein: CASRGGAGWSNQPQHF; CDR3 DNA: TGTGCCAGCAGGGGGGGGGCAGGGTGGAGCAATCAGCCCCAGCATTTT
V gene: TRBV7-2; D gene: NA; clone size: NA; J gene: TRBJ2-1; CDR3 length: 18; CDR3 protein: CASSQQGGSGYSYNEQFF; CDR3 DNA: TGTGCCAGCAGCCAACAGGGGGGTAGCGGGTACTCTTACAATGAGCAGTTCTTC
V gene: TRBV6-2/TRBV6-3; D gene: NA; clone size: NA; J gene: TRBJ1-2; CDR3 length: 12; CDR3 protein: CASSYSMGGYTF; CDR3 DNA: TGTGCCAGCAGTTACTCGATGGGCGGCTACACCTTC
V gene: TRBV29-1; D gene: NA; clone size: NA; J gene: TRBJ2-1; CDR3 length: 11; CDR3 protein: CSVSSHNEQFF; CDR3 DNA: TGCAGCGTTTCCAGTCACAATGAGCAGTTCTTC
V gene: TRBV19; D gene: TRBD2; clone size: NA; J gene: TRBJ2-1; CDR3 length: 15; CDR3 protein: CASSEGGLGYNEQFF; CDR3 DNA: TGTGCCAGTAGTGAGGGAGGGTTGGGTTACAATGAGCAGTTCTTC
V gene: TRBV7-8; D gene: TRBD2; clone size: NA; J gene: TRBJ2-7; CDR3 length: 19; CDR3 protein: CASSLHPGTRRRVPYEQYF; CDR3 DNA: TGTGCCAGCAGCCTGCATCCCGGGACTAGGCGTCGGGTCCCGTACGAGCAGTACTTC
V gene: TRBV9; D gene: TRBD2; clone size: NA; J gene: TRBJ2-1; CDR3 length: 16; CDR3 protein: CASSEMGLAGEREQFF; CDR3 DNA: TGTGCCAGCAGCGAAATGGGACTAGCGGGAGAGCGGGAGCAGTTCTTC
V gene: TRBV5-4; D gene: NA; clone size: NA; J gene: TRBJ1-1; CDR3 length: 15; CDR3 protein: CASSRGWTENTEAFF; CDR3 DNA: TGTGCCAGCAGCCGCGGGTGGACCGAGAACACTGAAGCTTTCTTT
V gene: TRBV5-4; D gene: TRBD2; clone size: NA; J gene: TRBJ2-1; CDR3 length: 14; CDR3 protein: CASSFSTSVNEQFF; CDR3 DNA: TGTGCCAGCAGCTTCTCGACTAGCGTCAATGAGCAGTTCTTC
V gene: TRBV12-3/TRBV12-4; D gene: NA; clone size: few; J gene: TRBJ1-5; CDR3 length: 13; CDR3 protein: CASRIGDNQPQHF; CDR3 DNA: TGTGCCAGCCGGATAGGGGACAATCAGCCCCAGCATTTT
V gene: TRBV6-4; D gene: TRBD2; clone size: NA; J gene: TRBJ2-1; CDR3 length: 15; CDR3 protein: CASSELAGVGNEQFF; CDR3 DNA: TGTGCCAGCAGTGAACTAGCGGGAGTGGGCAATGAGCAGTTCTTC
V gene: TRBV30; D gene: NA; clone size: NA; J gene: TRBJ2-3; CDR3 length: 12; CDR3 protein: CALDFQGGSQYF; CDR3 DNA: TGTGCCCTGGATTTCCAAGGGGGTTCGCAGTATTTT